This is a list of T cell receptor beta chains from one sample in a study of blood T cell repertoires in COVID-19. Measured with immunoSEQ multiplex PCR; TCRdb has only the in-frame clones, and not every one. The table shows approximately 670,000 clones, with approximately 90% occurring only once. The specimen sequenced was peripheral blood. Receptor source: a young woman with acute or convalescent COVID-19. Each CDR3 is given with its conserved first and last residue. A D gene is named only where the DNA matches it firmly. Part of the rows lack a size; the others show once, few, many or a class for expanded clones.

V	size	D	J	CDR3	DNA
TRBV27	-	TRBD1	TRBJ1-2	CASSRLGTGEGNYGYTF	TGTGCCAGCAGCCGCCTGGGGACAGGGGAAGGGAACTATGGCTACACCTTC
TRBV5-8	-	-	TRBJ1-2	CASSLVTYGYTF	TGTGCCAGCAGCTTGGTCACTTATGGCTACACCTTC
TRBV7-2	-	-	TRBJ1-1	CASSLERENTEAFF	TGTGCCAGCAGCTTAGAGAGGGAGAACACTGAAGCTTTCTTT
TRBV4-2	-	-	TRBJ1-3	CASSQVTGIGNTIYF	TGTGCCAGCAGCCAAGTAACAGGGATCGGAAACACCATATATTTT
TRBV20-1	-	-	TRBJ1-2	CSARETGGYTF	TGCAGTGCTAGAGAGACTGGAGGCTACACCTTC
TRBV3-1/TRBV3-2	-	TRBD1	TRBJ1-5	CASSQSQGTRRISNQPQHF	TGTGCCAGCAGCCAATCACAGGGGACCCGCCGTATTAGCAATCAGCCCCAGCATTTT
TRBV12-5	-	-	TRBJ1-6	CASGTSNRVHSPLHF	TGTGCTAGTGGCACCTCTAACAGGGTACATTCACCCCTCCACTTT
TRBV28	-	-	TRBJ1-5	CASSQGGVLNQPQHF	TGTGCCAGCAGCCAAGGAGGGGTCCTCAATCAGCCCCAGCATTTT
TRBV6-5	-	-	TRBJ1-1	CASSYGTGGTEAFF	TGTGCCAGCAGTTACGGAACAGGTGGGACTGAAGCTTTCTTT
TRBV24-1	-	-	TRBJ2-3	CATSDLWRGTPDTQYF	TGTGCCACCAGTGATTTGTGGAGGGGTACGCCAGATACGCAGTATTTT
TRBV5-1	few	TRBD1	TRBJ1-1	CASSLERGRPEAFF	TGCGCCAGCAGCTTGGAGAGGGGGCGTCCTGAAGCTTTCTTT
TRBV5-1	-	-	TRBJ1-4	CASSLVSGQEKLFF	TGCGCCAGCAGCCTCGTGTCAGGGCAGGAAAAACTGTTTTTT
TRBV13	-	-	TRBJ2-3	CASSARLYTDTQYF	TGTGCCAGCTCGGCCCGACTATACACAGATACGCAGTATTTT
TRBV10-3	-	-	TRBJ1-1	CAAKETGVNTEAFF	TGTGCCGCAAAGGAAACAGGAGTGAACACTGAAGCTTTCTTT
TRBV5-6	few	TRBD1	TRBJ1-4	CASSLGQGEKLFF	TGTGCCAGCAGCTTGGGACAGGGTGAAAAACTGTTTTTT
TRBV5-1	-	TRBD1	TRBJ2-2	CASIGDRERVGELFF	TGCGCCAGCATCGGTGACAGGGAACGTGTGGGGGAGCTGTTTTTT